The 16 T cell receptor beta chains below all came from one sample that was sequenced in a study of blood T cell repertoires in COVID-19. Measured with immunoSEQ multiplex PCR; TCRdb has only the in-frame clones, and not every one. The sample lists around 13,000 clones, approximately 92% occurring once. The source material was peripheral blood. Receptor source: a man aged 50-60 years with active COVID-19.

The CDR3 spells CASSLRGTSGRVSYEQFF. The DNA for the CDR3 is TGTGCCAGCAGCTTAAGGGGGACTAGCGGGAGGGTGTCGTATGAGCAGTTCTTC. The J gene is TRBJ2-1, the V gene TRBV7-3; 16 bases fit TRBD2. The CDR3 spans 18 residues. Germline lookup yields CDR1 SGHTA and CDR2 FQGTGA. V shed 1 base and J 8 bases; nucleotides not matched to a gene: 8.

The J gene is TRBJ1-1, the V gene TRBV6-6, with D possibly TRBD1 on 5 matching bases. This CDR3 is 13 amino acids long. Germline loops: CDR1 MNHNY, CDR2 SVGAGI (reference sequence). Trimming removed 7 bases from V and 1 base from J, with 10 bases in between. The CDR3 here is CASIGGGNTEAFF. The CDR3 coding sequence is TGTGCCAGCATTGGGGGGGGGAACACTGAAGCTTTCTTT.

On this clone: At one of its ends the junction is not consistent with the germline gene, which may arise from a read error. The V call is TRBV7-7, the J call TRBJ2-5; D is unresolved. The CDR3 has 15 amino acids. The germline V gene has CDR1 SSHAT and CDR2 FNYEAQ (reference sequence). CDR3 coding DNA: TGTGCTAGCAGCTTAGGGTTAAGCGAGCGTGAGACCCAGTACTTC. This translates into CASSLGLSERETQYF.

This rearrangement joins TRBV7-3 to TRBJ2-1, with TRBD2 as a possible D gene (5 bases). The germline CDR1 and CDR2 sequences are SGHTA and FQGTGA. This CDR3 region has 13 residues. V shed 7 bases and J shed 8 bases, with 15 bases lying between them. The CDR3 loop reads CASTSDFSHEQFF. DNA for the CDR3: TGTGCCAGCACCTCGGACTTCTCGCATGAGCAGTTCTTC.

The chain uses TRBV7-9 and TRBJ2-3, with D possibly TRBD2 on 5 matching bases. Germline CDR1 is SEHNR and CDR2 is FQNEAQ (reference sequence). Trimming stripped 2 bases from V and 0 bases from J, with 12 bases between. There are 16 residues in the CDR3. CDR3 in DNA: TGTGCCAGCAGCTTATTAAGCGGAGGTAGCACAGATACGCAGTATTTT. Protein: CASSLLSGGSTDTQYF. Full variable domain (remainder filled in from reference TRBV7-9 and TRBJ2-3): DTGVSQNPRHKITKRGQNVTFRCDPISEHNRLYWYRQTLGQGPEFLTYFQNEAQLEKSRLLSDRFSAERPKGSFSTLEIQRTEQGDSAMYLCASSLLSGGSTDTQYFGPGTRLTVL.

J is TRBJ1-2 and V is TRBV28, with 7 bases lining up with TRBD1. V trimming: 3 bases; J trimming: 2 bases; junction bases outside the gene matches: 3. This CDR3 comprises 14 residues. Germline V gene data show CDR1 as MDHEN and CDR2 as SYDVKM. The CDR3 DNA reads as TGTGCCAGCAGTTTGTGGGACAGCAACTATGGCTACACCTTC. Protein sequence: CASSLWDSNYGYTF.

This rearrangement joins TRBV18 to TRBJ1-3, with 7 bases that match TRBD1. This CDR3 has 15 amino acids. Germline V gene data show CDR1 as KGHSH and CDR2 as LQKENI. The ends lost 0 bases at V and 2 bases at J; junction bases unmatched: 1. CDR3 bases: TGTGCCAGCTCACCACCCGGACAGGCTGGAAACACCATATATTTT. Translating gives CASSPPGQAGNTIYF.

J is TRBJ2-5 and V is TRBV6-2 or TRBV6-3, with 14 bases aligning to TRBD2. Per the germline V gene, CDR1 is MNHEY and CDR2 is SVGEGT. The CDR3 totals 17 residues. The V and J ends lost 5 bases and 5 bases, in that order; junction bases with no gene match: 10. The DNA for the CDR3 is TGTGCCAGCAGTACGACTAGCGGGAGGGGGTACGATGAGACCCAGTACTTC. It yields the protein CASSTTSGRGYDETQYF.

The chain links TRBV4-3 to TRBJ2-1; D remains ambiguous. CDR3 size: 17 residues. The germline CDR1 and CDR2 sequences are LGHNA and YSLEER. Trimming pared 0 bases from V and 2 bases from J, leaving 14 bases between. The CDR3 nucleotides are TGCGCCAGCAGCCAAGATTACCCACGGGTGGCCTACAATGAGCAGTTCTTC. Its translation: CASSQDYPRVAYNEQFF.

The gene calls are TRBV27 and TRBJ2-7; 7 nucleotides match TRBD2. The CDR3 length is 15 residues. Germline V CDR1 and CDR2: MNHEY, SMNVEV (reference sequence). The J segment lost 0 bases and the V segment lost 7 bases, leaving 9 bases of the junction unmatched. This chain's CDR3 is CASMVSGTNSYEQYF. The CDR3 nucleotides read TGTGCCAGCATGGTTTCCGGGACTAACTCCTACGAGCAGTACTTC.

The genes are TRBV29-1 and TRBJ1-5; no clear D. This CDR3 contains 13 residues. Deletions cut 4 bases from V and 0 bases from J, with 7 bases between. Germline values: CDR1 SQVTM, CDR2 ANQGSEA. The CDR3 here is CSVAGDSNQPQHF. The CDR3 DNA sequence: TGCAGCGTTGCGGGAGATAGCAATCAGCCCCAGCATTTT.

V usage is TRBV7-8 and J usage is TRBJ2-7, with TRBD1 matching 9 bases. V shed 5 bases, J shed 1 base, and the junction held 6 bases outside the gene matches. Germline CDR1 reads SGHVS; CDR2 reads FQNEAQ. The CDR3 is made up of 15 amino acids. The CDR3 loop is CASSLTGGLSYEQYF. The CDR3 DNA reads TGTGCCAGCAGCCTCACAGGGGGCCTTTCCTACGAGCAGTACTTC.

The V call is TRBV7-9, the J call TRBJ2-5; D ambiguous. The CDR3 spans 13 residues. V shed 1 base and J shed 4 bases, with 7 bases lying between them. Germline loops: CDR1 SEHNR, CDR2 FQNEAQ (reference sequence). CDR3 in DNA: TGTGCCAGCAGCTTAGGACGGAGAGAGACCCAGTACTTC. This gives the protein CASSLGRRETQYF.

This chain joins TRBV25-1 and TRBJ2-7, with 12 nucleotides matching TRBD2. CDR3 size: 15 residues. Germline V lookup: CDR1 MGHDK, CDR2 SYGVNS. J lost 3 bases, V lost 5 bases, and 5 bases had no gene match. The CDR3 DNA reads as TGTGCCAGCAGTCCAGCGGGACTAGCGGGCTACGAGCAGTACTTC. It translates to CASSPAGLAGYEQYF.

The gene calls are TRBV2 and TRBJ2-5; D unclear. There are 13 residues in the CDR3. Deletions cut 8 bases from V and 1 base from J, with 11 bases between. The germline CDR1 and CDR2 sequences are SNHLY and FYNNEI. The CDR3, as DNA: TGTGCCAGCTGTGCAGCCGTCCAAGAGACCCAGTACTTC. Amino acid sequence: CASCAAVQETQYF.

The rearrangement links TRBV5-1 to TRBJ2-2; the match to TRBD1 covers 7 bases. J lost 4 bases, V lost 0 bases, and 3 bases had no gene match. The CDR3 extends over 15 amino acids. The germline V gene encodes CDR1 SGHRS and CDR2 YFSETQ. CDR3 sequence (DNA): TGCGCCAGCAGCTTGGTGGCAGGGGGCACCGGGGAGCTGTTTTTT. Translating it yields CASSLVAGGTGELFF.